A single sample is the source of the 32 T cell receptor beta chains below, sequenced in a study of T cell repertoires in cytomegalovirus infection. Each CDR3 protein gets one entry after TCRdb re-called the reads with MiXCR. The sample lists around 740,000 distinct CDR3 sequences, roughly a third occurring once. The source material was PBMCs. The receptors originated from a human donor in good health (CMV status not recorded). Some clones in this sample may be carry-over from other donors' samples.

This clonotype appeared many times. The CDR3 is CASSPGLGGAYGYTF. The CDR3 coding sequence is TGTGCCAGCAGCCCCGGCTTGGGGGGCGCCTATGGCTACACCTTC. The chain has TRBV7-2 and TRBJ1-2; maybe TRBD1 (6 bases). In germline, CDR1 is SGHTA, CDR2 FQGNSA. V was pared by 5 bases and J by 4 bases, with 17 bases between. The CDR3 consists of 15 residues. Full variable domain (remainder filled in from reference TRBV7-2 and TRBJ1-2): GAGVSQSPSNKVTEKGKDVELRCDPISGHTALYWYRQSLGQGLEFLIYFQGNSAPDKSGLPSDRFSAERTGGSVSTLTIQRTQQEDSAVYLCASSPGLGGAYGYTFGSGTRLTVV.

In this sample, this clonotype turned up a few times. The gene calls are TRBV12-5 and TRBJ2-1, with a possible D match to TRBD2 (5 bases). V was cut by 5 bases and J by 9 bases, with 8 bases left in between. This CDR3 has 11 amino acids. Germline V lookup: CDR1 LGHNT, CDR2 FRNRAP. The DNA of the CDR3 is TGTGCTAGTGGTGAGGGAGTTGAGCAGTTCTTC. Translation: CASGEGVEQFF.

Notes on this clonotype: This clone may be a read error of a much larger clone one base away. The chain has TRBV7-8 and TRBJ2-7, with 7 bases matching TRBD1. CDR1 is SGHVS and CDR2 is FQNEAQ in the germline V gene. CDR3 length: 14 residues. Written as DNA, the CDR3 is TGTGCCAGCAGCTCAACAGGGGCTAAATACGAGCAGGACTTC. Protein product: CASSSTGAKYEQDF.

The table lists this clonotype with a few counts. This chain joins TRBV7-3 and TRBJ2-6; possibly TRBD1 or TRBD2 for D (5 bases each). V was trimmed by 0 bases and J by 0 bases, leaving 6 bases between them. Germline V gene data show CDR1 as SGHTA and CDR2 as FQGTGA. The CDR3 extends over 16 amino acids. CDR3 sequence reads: CASSLTGRSGANVLTF. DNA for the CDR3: TGTGCCAGCAGCTTAACGGGACGCTCTGGGGCCAACGTCCTGACTTTC.

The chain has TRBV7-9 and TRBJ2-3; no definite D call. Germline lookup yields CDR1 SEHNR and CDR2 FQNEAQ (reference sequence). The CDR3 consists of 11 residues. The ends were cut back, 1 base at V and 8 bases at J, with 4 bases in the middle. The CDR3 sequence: CASSLDPTQYF. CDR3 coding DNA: TGTGCCAGCAGCTTAGACCCTACGCAGTATTTT.

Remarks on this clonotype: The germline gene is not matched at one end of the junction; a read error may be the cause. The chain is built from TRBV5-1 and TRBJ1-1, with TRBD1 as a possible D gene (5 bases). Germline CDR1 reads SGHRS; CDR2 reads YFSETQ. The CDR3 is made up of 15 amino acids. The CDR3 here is CDSSLEGREAFEAFF. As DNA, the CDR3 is TGCGACAGCAGCTTGGAGGGCAGGGAGGCATTTGAAGCTTTCTTT.

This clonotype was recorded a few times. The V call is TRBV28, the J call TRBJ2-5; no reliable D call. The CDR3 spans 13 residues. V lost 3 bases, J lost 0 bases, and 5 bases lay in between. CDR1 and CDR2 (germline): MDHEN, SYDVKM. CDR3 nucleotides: TGTGCCAGCAGTTTTCTGTACCAAGAGACCCAGTACTTC. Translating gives CASSFLYQETQYF.

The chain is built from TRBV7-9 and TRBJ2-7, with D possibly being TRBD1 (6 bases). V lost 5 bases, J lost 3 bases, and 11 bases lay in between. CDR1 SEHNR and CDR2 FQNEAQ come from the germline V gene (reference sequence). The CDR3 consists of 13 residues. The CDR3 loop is CASSGDTSYEQYF. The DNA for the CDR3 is TGTGCCAGCAGCGGGGACACGAGCTACGAGCAGTACTTC.

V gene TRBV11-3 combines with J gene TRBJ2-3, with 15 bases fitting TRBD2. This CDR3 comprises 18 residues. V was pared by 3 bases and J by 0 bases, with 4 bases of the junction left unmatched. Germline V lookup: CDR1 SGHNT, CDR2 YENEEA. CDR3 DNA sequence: TGTGCCAGCAGCTTCGGGACTAGCGGGGGGCCTAGCACAGATACGCAGTATTTT. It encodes CASSFGTSGGPSTDTQYF.

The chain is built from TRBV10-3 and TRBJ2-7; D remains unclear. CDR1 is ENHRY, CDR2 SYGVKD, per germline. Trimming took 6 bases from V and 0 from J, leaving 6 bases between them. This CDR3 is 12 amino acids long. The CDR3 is CAIRTGSYEQYF. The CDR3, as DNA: TGTGCCATCAGAACGGGCTCCTACGAGCAGTACTTC.

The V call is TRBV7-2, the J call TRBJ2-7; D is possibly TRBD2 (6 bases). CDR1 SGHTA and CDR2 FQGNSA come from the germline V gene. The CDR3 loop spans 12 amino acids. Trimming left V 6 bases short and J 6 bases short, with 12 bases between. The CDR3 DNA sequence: TGTGCCAGCAGTCCAACTAGCAGCGAGCAGTACTTC. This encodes CASSPTSSEQYF.

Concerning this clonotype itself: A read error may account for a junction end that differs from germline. CDR3 region: CASHRVDLNTEAIF. The CDR3 DNA sequence: TGTGCCAGCCATAGGGTAGACTTGAACACTGAAGCTATCTTT. V usage is TRBV12-3 or TRBV12-4 and J usage is TRBJ1-1; D is uncertain. The CDR3 is 14 amino acids.

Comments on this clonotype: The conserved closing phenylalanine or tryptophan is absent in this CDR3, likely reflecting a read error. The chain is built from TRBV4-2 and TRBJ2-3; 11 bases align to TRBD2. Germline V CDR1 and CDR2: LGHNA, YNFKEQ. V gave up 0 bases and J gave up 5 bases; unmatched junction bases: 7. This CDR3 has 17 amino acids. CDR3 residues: CASSQDPTSGRGDTQYI. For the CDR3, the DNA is TGTGCCAGCAGCCAAGATCCAACTAGCGGGAGAGGAGATACGCAGTATATT.

The DNA for the CDR3 is TGTGCCAGCAGTTTTGTTTCGGAGAGCGGCTACACCTTC. Amino acids: CASSFVSESGYTF. The chain recombines TRBV12-3 or TRBV12-4 with TRBJ1-2, with no clear D. V shed 3 bases and J shed 8 bases, with 13 bases lying between them. CDR3 length equals 13 residues.

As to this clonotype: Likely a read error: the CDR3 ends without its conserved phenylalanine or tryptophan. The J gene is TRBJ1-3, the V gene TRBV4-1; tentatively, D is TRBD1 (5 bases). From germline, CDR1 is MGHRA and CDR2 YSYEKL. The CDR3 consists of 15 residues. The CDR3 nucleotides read TGCCCCAGCAGCCAAGTTCAGGGCGGGGGAAACACCATATATTCT. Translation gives CPSSQVQGGGNTIYS.

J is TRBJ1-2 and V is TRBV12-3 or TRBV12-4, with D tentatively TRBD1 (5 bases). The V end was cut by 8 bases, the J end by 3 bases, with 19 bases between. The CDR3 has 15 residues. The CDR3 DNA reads TGTGCCAGCGAAAAGGGCGGGGGAAAGGACTATGGCTACACCTTC. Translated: CASEKGGGKDYGYTF.

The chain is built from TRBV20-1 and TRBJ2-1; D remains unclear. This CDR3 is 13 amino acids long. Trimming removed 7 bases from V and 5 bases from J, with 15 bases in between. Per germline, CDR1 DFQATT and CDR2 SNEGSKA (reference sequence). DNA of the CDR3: TGCAGTGTCAGCTTTGCGACCCACAATGAGCAGTTCTTC. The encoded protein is CSVSFATHNEQFF.

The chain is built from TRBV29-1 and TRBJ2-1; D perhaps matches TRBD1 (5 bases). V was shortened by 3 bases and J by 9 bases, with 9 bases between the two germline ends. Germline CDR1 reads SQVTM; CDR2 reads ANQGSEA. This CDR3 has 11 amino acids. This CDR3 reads CSVDRGSEQFF. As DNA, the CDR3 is TGCAGCGTTGATAGGGGTAGTGAGCAGTTCTTC.

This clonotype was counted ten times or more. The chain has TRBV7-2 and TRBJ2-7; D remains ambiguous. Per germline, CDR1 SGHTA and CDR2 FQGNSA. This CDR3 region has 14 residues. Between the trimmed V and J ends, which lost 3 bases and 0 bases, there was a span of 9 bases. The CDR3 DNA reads TGTGCCAGCAGCTTTACACACAGCTCCTACGAGCAGTACTTC. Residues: CASSFTHSSYEQYF.

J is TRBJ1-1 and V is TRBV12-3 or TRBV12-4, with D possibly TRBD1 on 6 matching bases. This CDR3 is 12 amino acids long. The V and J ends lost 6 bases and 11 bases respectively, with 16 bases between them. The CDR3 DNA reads TGTGCCAGCAGGCCATCGAACAGGGTTGCTTTCTTT. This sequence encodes CASRPSNRVAFF.

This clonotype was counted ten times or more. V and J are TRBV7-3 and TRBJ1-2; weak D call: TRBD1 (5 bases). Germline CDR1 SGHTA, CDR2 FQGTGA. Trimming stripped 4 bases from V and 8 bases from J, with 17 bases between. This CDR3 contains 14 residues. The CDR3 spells CASSSGDLAVGYTF. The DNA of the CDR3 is TGTGCCAGCAGCTCGGGGGACCTCGCAGTGGGCTACACCTTC.

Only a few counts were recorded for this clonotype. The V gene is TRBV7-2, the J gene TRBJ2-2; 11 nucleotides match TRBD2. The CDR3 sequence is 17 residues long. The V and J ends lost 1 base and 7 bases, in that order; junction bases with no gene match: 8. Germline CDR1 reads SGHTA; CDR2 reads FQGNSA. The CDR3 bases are TGTGCCAGCAGCTTAGTACGGGGACTAGCGGTAGTCGGGGAGCTGTTTTTT. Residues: CASSLVRGLAVVGELFF. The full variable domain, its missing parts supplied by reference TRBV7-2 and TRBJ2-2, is GAGVSQSPSNKVTEKGKDVELRCDPISGHTALYWYRQSLGQGLEFLIYFQGNSAPDKSGLPSDRFSAERTGGSVSTLTIQRTQQEDSAVYLCASSLVRGLAVVGELFFGEGSRLTVL.

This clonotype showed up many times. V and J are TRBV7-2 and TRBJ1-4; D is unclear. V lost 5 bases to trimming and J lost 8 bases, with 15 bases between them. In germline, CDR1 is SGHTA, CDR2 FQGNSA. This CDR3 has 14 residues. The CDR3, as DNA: TGTGCCAGCAGCCAAGGCATTTTACCCGAAAAACTGTTTTTT. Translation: CASSQGILPEKLFF. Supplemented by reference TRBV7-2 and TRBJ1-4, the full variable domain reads GAGVSQSPSNKVTEKGKDVELRCDPISGHTALYWYRQSLGQGLEFLIYFQGNSAPDKSGLPSDRFSAERTGGSVSTLTIQRTQQEDSAVYLCASSQGILPEKLFFGSGTQLSVL.

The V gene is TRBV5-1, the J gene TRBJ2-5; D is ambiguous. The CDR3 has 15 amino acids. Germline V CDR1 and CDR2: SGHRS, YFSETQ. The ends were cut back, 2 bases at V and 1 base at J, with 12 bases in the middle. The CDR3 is CASSFGQRSQETQYF. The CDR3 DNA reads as TGCGCCAGCAGCTTTGGGCAGCGAAGCCAAGAGACCCAGTACTTC.

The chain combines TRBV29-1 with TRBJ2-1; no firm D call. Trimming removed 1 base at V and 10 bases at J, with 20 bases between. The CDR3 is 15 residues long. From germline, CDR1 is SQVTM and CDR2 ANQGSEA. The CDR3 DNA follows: TGCAGCGTTGAAGTAGCTGGTGTGGTCGATGGAGAGCAGTTCTTC. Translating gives CSVEVAGVVDGEQFF.

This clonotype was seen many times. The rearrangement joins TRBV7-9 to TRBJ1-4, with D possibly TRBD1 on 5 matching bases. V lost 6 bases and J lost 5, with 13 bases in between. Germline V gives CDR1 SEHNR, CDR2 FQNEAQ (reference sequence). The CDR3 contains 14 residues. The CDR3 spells CASRGNRPNEKLFF. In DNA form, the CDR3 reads TGTGCCAGCAGGGGAAACAGGCCGAATGAAAAACTGTTTTTT.

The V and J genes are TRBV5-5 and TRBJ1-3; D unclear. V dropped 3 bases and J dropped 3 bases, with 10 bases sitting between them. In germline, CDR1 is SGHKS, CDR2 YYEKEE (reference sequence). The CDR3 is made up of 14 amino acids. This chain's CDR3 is CASSSTELGNTIYF. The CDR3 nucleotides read TGTGCCAGCAGCTCGACGGAACTTGGAAACACCATATATTTT.

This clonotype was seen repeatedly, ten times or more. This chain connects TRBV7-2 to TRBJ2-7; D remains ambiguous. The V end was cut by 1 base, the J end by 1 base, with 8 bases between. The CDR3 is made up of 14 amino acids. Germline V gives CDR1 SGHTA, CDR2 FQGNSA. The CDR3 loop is CASSLGVRSYEQYF. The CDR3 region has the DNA TGTGCCAGCAGCTTAGGGGTGCGGTCCTACGAGCAGTACTTC.

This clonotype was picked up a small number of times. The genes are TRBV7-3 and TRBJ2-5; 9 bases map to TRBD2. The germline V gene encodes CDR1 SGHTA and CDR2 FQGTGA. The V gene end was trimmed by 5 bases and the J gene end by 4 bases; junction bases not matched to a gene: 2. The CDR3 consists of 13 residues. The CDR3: CASSGGGAETQYF. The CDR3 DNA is TGTGCCAGCAGCGGCGGGGGGGCAGAGACCCAGTACTTC.

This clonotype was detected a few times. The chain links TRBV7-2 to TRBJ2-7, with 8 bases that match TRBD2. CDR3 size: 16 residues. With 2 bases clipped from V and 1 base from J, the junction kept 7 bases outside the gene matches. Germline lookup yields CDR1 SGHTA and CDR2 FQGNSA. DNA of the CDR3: TGTGCCAGCAGCTTAAGATCGGGGGGGGCGTCCTACGAGCAGTACTTC. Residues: CASSLRSGGASYEQYF.

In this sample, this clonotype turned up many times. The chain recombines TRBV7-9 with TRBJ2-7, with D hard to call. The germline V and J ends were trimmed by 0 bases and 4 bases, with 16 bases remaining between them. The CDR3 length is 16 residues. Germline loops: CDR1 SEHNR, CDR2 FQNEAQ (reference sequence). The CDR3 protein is CASSLAFMAAEYEQYF. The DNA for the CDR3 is TGTGCCAGCAGCTTAGCGTTTATGGCAGCTGAGTACGAGCAGTACTTC.

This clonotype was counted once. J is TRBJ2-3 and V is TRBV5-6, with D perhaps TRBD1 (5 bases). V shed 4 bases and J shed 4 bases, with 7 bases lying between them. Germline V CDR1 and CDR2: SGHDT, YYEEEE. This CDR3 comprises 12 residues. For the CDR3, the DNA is TGTGCCAGCAGCGACAGTTCAGATACGCAGTATTTT. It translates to CASSDSSDTQYF. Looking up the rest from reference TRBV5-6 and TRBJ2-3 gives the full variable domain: DAGVTQSPTHLIKTRGQQVTLRCSPKSGHDTVSWYQQALGQGPQFIFQYYEEEERQRGNFPDRFSGHQFPNYSSELNVNALLLGDSALYLCASSDSSDTQYFGPGTRLTVL.